This paragraph reports one T cell receptor (beta chain). Authors' methods: Nucleated cell number was recorded as an estimate derived from reference gene primer amplification. Clones were sequenced by immunoSEQ multiplex PCR, and TCRdb holds only the in-frame ones, with some missing. V and J calls and clone size come straight from that table; D and trimming were deduced from the DNA. Among under 250,000 clones listed, roughly nine tenths were seen once. This specimen comes from a study of blood T cell repertoires in COVID-19. Background on the study: The cDNA or gDNA used as material had been derived from T cells, B-cell-depleted T cells, or PBMCs.

The junction had 9 bases not matched to a gene; V was cut back by 1 base and J by 6 bases. Germline V CDR1 and CDR2: SGHAT, FQNNGV. The CDR3 contains 15 residues. The chain joins TRBV11-2 to TRBJ2-7; 7 nucleotides match TRBD2. This sequence was found in a man younger than 35 with active or convalescent COVID-19. Sequencing input: peripheral blood. The CDR3 region has the DNA TGTGCCAGCAGCTTAGGACCCCGTCCTAGCGGCGAGCAGTACTTC. Its protein product is CASSLGPRPSGEQYF.